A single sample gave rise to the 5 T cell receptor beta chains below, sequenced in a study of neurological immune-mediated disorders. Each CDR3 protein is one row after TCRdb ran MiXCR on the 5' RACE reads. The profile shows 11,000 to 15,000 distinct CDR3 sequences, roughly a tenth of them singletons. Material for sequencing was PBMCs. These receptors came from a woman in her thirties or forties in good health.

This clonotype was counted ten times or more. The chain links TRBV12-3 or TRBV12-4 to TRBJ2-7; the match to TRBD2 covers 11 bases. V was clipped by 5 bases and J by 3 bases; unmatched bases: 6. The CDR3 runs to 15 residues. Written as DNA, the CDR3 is TGTGCCAGCAGTCCCGGACTAGCGGGCTTCTACGAGCAGTACTTC. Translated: CASSPGLAGFYEQYF.

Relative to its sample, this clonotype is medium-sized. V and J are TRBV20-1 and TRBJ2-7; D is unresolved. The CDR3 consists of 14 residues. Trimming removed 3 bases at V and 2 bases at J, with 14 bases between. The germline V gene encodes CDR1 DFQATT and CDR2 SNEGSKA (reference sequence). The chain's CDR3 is CSARPSESPYEQYF. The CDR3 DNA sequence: TGCAGTGCTAGGCCGTCGGAGTCCCCCTACGAGCAGTACTTC.

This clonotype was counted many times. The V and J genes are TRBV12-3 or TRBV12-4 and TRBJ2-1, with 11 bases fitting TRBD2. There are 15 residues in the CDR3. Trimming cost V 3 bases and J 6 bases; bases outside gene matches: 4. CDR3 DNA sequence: TGTGCCAGCAGTTTCGGTAGCGGGAGGGGCAATGAGCAGTTCTTC. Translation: CASSFGSGRGNEQFF.

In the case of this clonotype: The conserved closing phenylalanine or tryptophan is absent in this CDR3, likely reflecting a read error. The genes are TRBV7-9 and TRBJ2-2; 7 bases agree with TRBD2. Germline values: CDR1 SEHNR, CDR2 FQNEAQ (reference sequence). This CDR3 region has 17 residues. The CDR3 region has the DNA TGTGCCGGCAGCTGGCCCGCTAGCGGACCAAACACCGGGGAGCTGTTTATT. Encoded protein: CAGSWPASGPNTGELFI.

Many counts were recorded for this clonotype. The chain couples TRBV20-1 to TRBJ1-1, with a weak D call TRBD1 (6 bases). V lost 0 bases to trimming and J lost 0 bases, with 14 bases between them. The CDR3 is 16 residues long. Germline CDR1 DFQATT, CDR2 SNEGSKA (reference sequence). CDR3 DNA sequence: TGCAGTGCTAGAGATTACCTCAGGGGACTGAACACTGAAGCTTTCTTT. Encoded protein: CSARDYLRGLNTEAFF.